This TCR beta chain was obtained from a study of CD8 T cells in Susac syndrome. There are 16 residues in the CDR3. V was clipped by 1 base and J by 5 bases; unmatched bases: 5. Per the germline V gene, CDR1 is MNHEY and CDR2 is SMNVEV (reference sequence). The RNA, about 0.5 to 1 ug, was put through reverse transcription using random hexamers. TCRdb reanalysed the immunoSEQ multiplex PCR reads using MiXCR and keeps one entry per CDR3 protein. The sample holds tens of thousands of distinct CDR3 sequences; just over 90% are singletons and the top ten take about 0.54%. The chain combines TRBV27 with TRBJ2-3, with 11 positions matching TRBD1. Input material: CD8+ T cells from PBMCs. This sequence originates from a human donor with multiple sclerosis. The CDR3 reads CASSLLGQGAGDTQYF. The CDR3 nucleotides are TGTGCCAGCAGTTTATTAGGACAGGGGGCCGGAGATACGCAGTATTTT.